These 23 T cell receptor beta chains originate from one sample sequenced in a study of spatial heterogeneity in lung cancer. Time point defined: sample taken at primary tumor resection. Whole RNA, which was extracted from tumor, nontumor lung tissue or frozen PBMC, was sequenced without any cell sorting. TCRdb processed the 5' RACE reads anew with MiXCR; each CDR3 protein has one entry. The sample comprises more than 65,000 distinct CDR3 sequences, around 12% of which are singletons, and 4.6% rests with the top ten. The material sequenced was PBMCs, taken at surgery. Receptors originate from a male donor with early-stage non-small cell lung cancer.

This clonotype was picked up a small number of times. The genes are TRBV6-2 or TRBV6-3 and TRBJ2-1; 12 bases line up with TRBD2. The trim removed 6 bases at V and 4 bases at J, leaving 7 bases unmatched. The CDR3 sequence is 16 residues long. CDR1 is MNHEY, CDR2 SVGEGT, per germline. For the CDR3, the DNA is TGTGCCAGCAGGGATTCTAGCGGGGGGGATTACAATGAGCAGTTCTTC. Amino acid sequence: CASRDSSGGDYNEQFF.

This clonotype was recorded a few times. J is TRBJ2-1 and V is TRBV7-2, with a possible D match to TRBD2 (6 bases). The CDR3 totals 17 residues. Germline V gene sequence: CDR1 SGHTA, CDR2 FQGNSA. The germline V and J ends were trimmed by 5 bases and 0 bases, with 17 bases remaining between them. The CDR3 spells CASSGVLAEPSYNEQFF. CDR3 coding DNA: TGTGCCAGCAGCGGAGTCTTAGCGGAACCCTCCTACAATGAGCAGTTCTTC.

The V call is TRBV30, the J call TRBJ1-1; possible D gene TRBD1, 5 bases. This CDR3 contains 14 residues. Germline V CDR1 and CDR2: GTSNPN, SVGIG (reference sequence). With 0 bases removed from V and 7 bases from J, the gap between germline ends came to 15 bases. The CDR3 bases are TGTGCCTGGAGTGTGGGGCTCCCGAGGGGTGAAGCTTTCTTT. This translates into CAWSVGLPRGEAFF.

This rearrangement joins TRBV7-9 to TRBJ1-2; possibly TRBD1 for D (6 bases). The CDR3 spans 16 residues. Germline V CDR1 and CDR2: SEHNR, FQNEAQ (reference sequence). Trimming removed 5 bases from V and 4 bases from J, with 20 bases in between. The CDR3 bases are TGTGCCAGCAGCCCCGAACCGGGACATCCGGCCTATGGCTACACCTTC. It translates to CASSPEPGHPAYGYTF.

The chain couples TRBV13 to TRBJ1-4; no clear D. Germline V lookup: CDR1 PRHDT, CDR2 FYEKMQ (reference sequence). The CDR3 runs to 14 residues. V lost 5 bases, J lost 4 bases, and 11 bases lay in between. This chain's CDR3 is CASSPSRNNEKLFF. The DNA of the CDR3 is TGTGCCAGCAGCCCCTCCAGAAATAATGAAAAACTGTTTTTT.

This clonotype was seen a handful of times. The chain joins TRBV4-1 to TRBJ2-5, with D maybe TRBD2 (5 bases). V gave up 5 bases and J gave up 0 bases, with 16 bases separating them. Looked up from germline, CDR1 is MGHRA and CDR2 is YSYEKL. This CDR3 has 16 residues. CDR3 in DNA: TGCGCCAGCAGCTCCACGGGCGGGCTGTACCAAGAGACCCAGTACTTC. Amino acids: CASSSTGGLYQETQYF.

This clonotype was seen only a few times. This chain uses TRBV24-1 with TRBJ2-7; no firm D call. CDR3 length: 9 residues. Germline V lookup: CDR1 KGHDR, CDR2 SFDVKD. V dropped 4 bases and J dropped 6 bases, with 0 bases sitting between them. CDR3 sequence: CATSDEQYF. DNA of the CDR3: TGTGCCACCAGTGACGAGCAGTACTTC.

V and J are TRBV6-2 or TRBV6-3 and TRBJ1-5; possible D gene TRBD1, 5 bases. This CDR3 has 14 residues. Trimming took off 4 bases at V and 3 bases at J, with 10 bases between the two ends. The germline V gene encodes CDR1 MNHEY and CDR2 SVGEGT. CDR3 protein: CASSSRVYNQPQHF. CDR3 sequence (DNA): TGTGCCAGCAGTTCCAGGGTATACAATCAGCCCCAGCATTTT.

This clonotype has a count of ten or more. The chain uses TRBV5-1 and TRBJ2-2; D gene ambiguous. CDR1 and CDR2 from the germline V gene are SGHRS and YFSETQ. This CDR3 has 15 amino acids. Trimming left V 0 bases short and J 0 bases short, with 6 bases between. CDR3 DNA sequence: TGCGCCAGCAGCTTGGACGGACCGAACACCGGGGAGCTGTTTTTT. This sequence encodes CASSLDGPNTGELFF.

Notes on this clonotype: One junction end does not reproduce the germline sequence, and a read error may be involved. The chain has TRBV12-3 or TRBV12-4 and TRBJ2-1; 7 bases fit TRBD1. The CDR3 is 12 residues long. DNA of the CDR3: TGTGCCAGCAGTTCCCCCGGGACAGAAAAGGGTTTC. Its protein product is CASSSPGTEKGF.

This chain uses TRBV15 with TRBJ1-1; 8 bases line up with TRBD1. The CDR3 covers 14 residues. J gave up 2 bases and V 5 bases, and 4 bases lay outside the gene matches. CDR1 is LNHNV, CDR2 YYDKDF, per germline (reference sequence). CDR3 bases: TGTGCCACCAGCGGACAGGGAAGCAACACTGAAGCTTTCTTT. Residues: CATSGQGSNTEAFF.

The gene calls are TRBV6-5 and TRBJ2-1, with 11 bases identical to TRBD2. The length of the CDR3 is 18 residues. V gave up 4 bases and J gave up 8 bases; unmatched junction bases: 16. In germline, CDR1 is MNHEY, CDR2 SVGAGI. CDR3 sequence (DNA): TGTGCCAGCAGTTTTACTTCAGTAGCGGGGGGGCCGTTTGATGAGCAGTTCTTC. Residues: CASSFTSVAGGPFDEQFF.

This clonotype was seen only a few times. The chain recombines TRBV18 with TRBJ1-6; 7 positions agree with TRBD1. The CDR3 has 18 residues. V trimming: 6 bases; J trimming: 0 bases; junction bases outside the gene matches: 11. Germline-derived CDR1 and CDR2 are KGHSH and LQKENI. CDR3 protein: CASSSTRDSSSYNSPLHF. The CDR3 nucleotides read TGTGCCAGCTCGAGCACCCGGGACAGCAGCTCCTATAATTCACCCCTCCACTTT.

This clonotype was recorded a few times. This rearrangement joins TRBV2 to TRBJ1-5; D call uncertain. V was shortened by 0 bases and J by 6 bases, with 9 bases between the two germline ends. In germline, CDR1 is SNHLY, CDR2 FYNNEI. This CDR3 has 14 residues. For the CDR3, the DNA is TGTGCCAGCAGTGAAGCGAAGGGTCGTCAGCCCCAGCATTTT. Translated: CASSEAKGRQPQHF.

The chain recombines TRBV11-2 with TRBJ2-7; 7 bases match TRBD1. Germline CDR1 and CDR2: SGHAT and FQNNGV. V was pared by 5 bases and J by 1 base, with 2 bases of the junction left unmatched. CDR3 size: 13 residues. CDR3 bases: TGTGCCAGCAGCGTGGACAGGTCCTACGAGCAGTACTTC. It is translated as CASSVDRSYEQYF.

By share of the sample, this clonotype is medium-sized. The genes are TRBV19 and TRBJ1-5, with D uncertain. Deletions cut 5 bases from V and 0 bases from J, with 11 bases between. Germline CDR1 is LNHDA and CDR2 is SQIVND (reference sequence). This CDR3 spans 15 amino acids. The CDR3 DNA sequence: TGTGCCAGTAGTGCACCCGTTACTAGCAATCAGCCCCAGCATTTT. It yields the protein CASSAPVTSNQPQHF.

The chain recombines TRBV7-9 with TRBJ1-4, with no clear D. Germline V gives CDR1 SEHNR, CDR2 FQNEAQ (reference sequence). This CDR3 has 14 residues. V was cut by 5 bases and J by 9 bases, with 16 bases left in between. The CDR3 sequence: CASSGEAPAKKLFF. The CDR3 nucleotides read TGTGCCAGCAGCGGCGAGGCGCCCGCGAAAAAACTGTTTTTT.

The rearrangement joins TRBV7-2 to TRBJ2-7; weak D call: TRBD1 (6 bases). CDR1 SGHTA and CDR2 FQGNSA come from the germline V gene. Trimming stripped 1 base from V and 2 bases from J, with 9 bases between. CDR3 length equals 14 residues. CDR3 in amino acids: CASSLVEGAYEQYF. The CDR3 coding sequence is TGTGCCAGCAGCTTAGTAGAGGGGGCCTACGAGCAGTACTTC.

The sample holds a few counts of this clonotype. The rearrangement uses TRBV10-3 and TRBJ2-7, with unresolved D. Looked up from germline, CDR1 is ENHRY and CDR2 is SYGVKD. Trimming cost V 3 bases and J 6 bases, with 12 bases left between them. CDR3 length: 13 amino acids. CDR3 coding DNA: TGTGCCATCAGTGATGCACCGGGCGGCGAGCAGTACTTC. This translates into CAISDAPGGEQYF.

The chain has TRBV5-4 and TRBJ2-5, with TRBD1 identical over 8 bases. Germline V gene lookup returns CDR1 SGHNT and CDR2 YYREEE (reference sequence). The length of the CDR3 is 14 residues. With 4 bases clipped from V and 4 bases from J, the junction kept 6 bases outside the gene matches. CDR3 sequence (DNA): TGTGCCAGCAGCCCGTGGACAGGGCTAGAGACCCAGTACTTC. Protein sequence: CASSPWTGLETQYF.

The sample holds a few counts of this clonotype. The genes are TRBV20-1 and TRBJ2-7, with TRBD2 matching 15 bases. The CDR3 has 13 residues. Germline loops: CDR1 DFQATT, CDR2 SNEGSKA (reference sequence). J was trimmed by 7 bases and V by 6 bases; bases with no gene match: 4. DNA for the CDR3: TGCAGTGCGGGGACTAGCGGGAGGAAAGAGCAGTACTTC. Encoded protein: CSAGTSGRKEQYF.

This clonotype was seen a handful of times. J is TRBJ1-5 and V is TRBV19; D unresolved. The CDR3 totals 14 residues. Per the germline V gene, CDR1 is LNHDA and CDR2 is SQIVND (reference sequence). V was clipped by 0 bases and J by 3 bases, with 6 bases between them. This chain's CDR3 is CASSIDSANQPQHF. The CDR3 nucleotides are TGTGCCAGTAGTATAGATTCCGCCAATCAGCCCCAGCATTTT.

This clonotype occurred many times. J is TRBJ1-1 and V is TRBV27, with D possibly TRBD1 on 5 matching bases. The CDR3 covers 16 residues. V was cut by 6 bases and J by 0 bases, with 17 bases left in between. CDR1 MNHEY and CDR2 SMNVEV come from the germline V gene (reference sequence). The CDR3 DNA sequence: TGTGCCAGCAGCTCCAGGACATATTCCCTGAACACTGAAGCTTTCTTT. This codes for CASSSRTYSLNTEAFF.